Ten or more counts support the clone carrying this T cell receptor beta chain. In building TCR beta libraries, iRepertoire HTBI primers were used together with Arm-PCR of CDR3 regions. TCRdb independently ran MiXCR on the multiplex PCR reads; one entry per CDR3 protein. This sample carries about 330,000 distinct CDR3 sequences, 15% to 20% of them seen once, and the ten largest clones take roughly 21%. The germline CDR1 and CDR2 sequences are SGHTS and YDEGEE. The CDR3 is made up of 15 amino acids. The ends lost 10 bases at V and 5 bases at J; junction bases unmatched: 15. These data are taken from a study of regulatory T cells in long-lasting Graves disease. Regarding time point: newly diagnosed GD, antithyroid drugs for less than 3 months. The TCR library was prepared using RNA isolated from PBMCs. The data also belong to a second study, concerning T cells in Graves' hyperthyroidism and ophthalmopathy.

The receptor was isolated from a woman aged 18-30 years with Graves disease. The V call is TRBV5-8, the J call TRBJ2-5, with TRBD1 identical over 9 bases. Material: peripheral blood mononuclear cells (PBMCs), obtained at new diagnosis, from a patient treated with antithyroid drugs. CDR3 in amino acids: CAEYAPGQGMETQYF. The CDR3 DNA sequence: TGTGCCGAATATGCCCCGGGACAGGGAATGGAGACCCAGTACTTC.